The subject of this entry is one T cell receptor beta chain. Its antigen is as yet unknown. A universal primer site was incorporated via template switching, and the cDNA contained unique molecular identifiers. TCRdb itself ran the 5' RACE reads through MiXCR, one entry per CDR3 protein. Of under 250,000 distinct CDR3 sequences in the sample, over 8% were seen once. This sample was taken from a study of identical twins. Study-wide findings and caveats: Weaker excess sharing between twins was seen in beta out-of-frame sequences.

The sequenced sample consisted of memory (CD45RO+) T cells sorted from blood. This receptor was obtained from a woman under 30 in good health.

The CDR3 is CASSVGLAGGTGELFF. Here the CDR3 DNA reads TGTGCCAGCAGCGTTGGGCTAGCGGGGGGGACCGGGGAGCTGTTTTTT. The chain joins TRBV9 to TRBJ2-2, with 12 nucleotides matching TRBD2. This CDR3 spans 16 amino acids. V was pared by 2 bases and J by 5 bases, with 4 bases of the junction left unmatched. Germline assignment: CDR1 SGDLS and CDR2 YYNGEE.